These 10 T cell receptor beta chains were all obtained from the same sample, sequenced in a study of spatial heterogeneity in lung cancer. Time point defined: sample taken at primary tumor resection. TCRdb re-analysed the 5' RACE reads in MiXCR, keeping a single row per CDR3 protein. The sample has thousands of distinct CDR3 sequences; roughly 7% are singletons. Sequencing was performed on normal lung tissue next to the tumor, taken at surgery. These receptors were taken from a female donor with early-stage non-small cell lung cancer.

This clonotype is termed medium-sized (0.01 to 0.1%). The J gene is TRBJ2-4, the V gene TRBV2; a possible D gene is TRBD2 (5 bases). The V and J ends lost 0 bases and 0 bases respectively, with 6 bases between them. Per the germline V gene, CDR1 is SNHLY and CDR2 is FYNNEI. The CDR3 spans 15 residues. As DNA, the CDR3 is TGTGCCAGCAGTGAAGCCGGGGTAGCCAAAAACATTCAGTACTTC. Translating it yields CASSEAGVAKNIQYF.

This clonotype is termed medium-sized. The J gene is TRBJ2-3, the V gene TRBV6-5, with 8 bases aligning to TRBD1. Looked up from germline, CDR1 is MNHEY and CDR2 is SVGAGI. The V and J ends lost 3 bases and 4 bases, in that order; junction bases with no gene match: 12. CDR3 length: 17 amino acids. CDR3 sequence: CASSYSTGGLYADTQYF. Written as DNA, the CDR3 is TGTGCCAGCAGTTATTCCACAGGGGGTCTCTACGCAGATACGCAGTATTTT.

The gene calls are TRBV12-3 or TRBV12-4 and TRBJ2-5; no clear D. V shed 1 base and J shed 1 base, with 7 bases lying between them. This CDR3 is built from 14 residues. CDR3 sequence (DNA): TGTGCCAGCAGTTTAGGGAGAATCCAAGAGACCCAGTACTTC. Translation: CASSLGRIQETQYF.

This clonotype counts as medium-sized (0.01 to 0.1%). Just one base apart from a much larger clone, this may be a read error. The chain employs TRBV2 and TRBJ2-3, with D perhaps matching TRBD2 (5 bases). Germline CDR1 and CDR2: SNHLY and FYNNEI. The length of the CDR3 is 13 residues. With 7 bases removed from V and 4 bases from J, the gap between germline ends came to 12 bases. The CDR3 nucleotides are TGTGCCAGCACCAAAGACTACGCAGATACGCAGTATTTT. Translation gives CASTKDYADTQYF.

By proportion, this clonotype is medium-sized. This chain links TRBV5-1 with TRBJ2-5; D uncertain. The CDR3 covers 14 residues. CDR1 SGHRS and CDR2 YFSETQ come from the germline V gene. The V end lost 4 bases, the J end lost 5 bases, and 15 bases lay between the germline ends. CDR3 sequence reads: CASSNPKGAETQYF. CDR3 nucleotide sequence: TGCGCCAGCAGCAACCCAAAGGGCGCGGAGACCCAGTACTTC.

This clonotype is labeled as medium-sized (0.01 to 0.1%). The chain is built from TRBV12-3 or TRBV12-4 and TRBJ2-1; D possibly matches TRBD1 or TRBD2 (6 bases each). Trimming removed 3 bases from V and 7 bases from J, with 19 bases in between. The CDR3 has 16 amino acids. The CDR3 DNA reads TGTGCCAGCAGTTTCAGATCGGGGGCCTTCGGAAATGAGCAGTTCTTC. Its protein product is CASSFRSGAFGNEQFF.

In its sample, this clonotype ranks as medium-sized. The rearrangement links TRBV6-5 to TRBJ2-3; 9 nucleotides align to TRBD1. The CDR3 is 16 residues long. Germline V gene data show CDR1 as MNHEY and CDR2 as SVGAGI. V was clipped by 2 bases and J by 2 bases; unmatched bases: 5. The CDR3 here is CASSYGGDRVTDTQYF. The CDR3 region has the DNA TGTGCCAGCAGTTACGGGGGGGACAGGGTCACAGATACGCAGTATTTT.

In its sample, this clonotype ranks as medium-sized. The gene calls are TRBV4-1 and TRBJ2-5, with D perhaps given as TRBD1 or TRBD2 (6 bases each). Germline V gives CDR1 MGHRA, CDR2 YSYEKL. V lost 0 bases to trimming and J lost 5 bases, with 13 bases between them. The CDR3 sequence is 15 residues long. This chain's CDR3 is CASSQDPGAWETQYF. The DNA for the CDR3 is TGCGCCAGCAGCCAAGATCCGGGGGCTTGGGAGACCCAGTACTTC.

This clonotype counts as medium-sized. The genes are TRBV7-8 and TRBJ2-7; D may be TRBD1 (6 bases). CDR3 length: 14 residues. Trimming took off 4 bases at V and 2 bases at J, with 12 bases between the two ends. Germline V gives CDR1 SGHVS, CDR2 FQNEAQ. The CDR3 DNA sequence: TGTGCCAGCAGCTCGATTCAGGGGCCCTACGAGCAGTACTTC. This codes for CASSSIQGPYEQYF.

On this clonotype: This sequence may be a read error, since a much larger clone differs from it by one base. This sequence joins TRBV12-5 and TRBJ2-2; unclear D gene. The CDR3 runs 13 residues. Looked up from germline, CDR1 is LGHNT and CDR2 is FRNRAP. Trimming pared 6 bases from V and 4 bases from J, leaving 9 bases between. The CDR3 reads CASGSGCTGELFF. The DNA for the CDR3 is TGTGCTAGTGGGTCGGGCTGCACCGGGGAGCTGTTTTTT.